This entry features one T cell receptor (beta chain) sequence. Its antigen is not known. The sample is drawn from a study of CD8+ T cells in alopecia areata. The overall study: Tofacitinib therapy lasting 6 to 18 months was followed by 6 months off drug. The study, taken as a whole, reports: Scalp clonality dropped significantly under tofacitinib, as did expanded CD8+ top-100 clones.

Treatment: oral pan-JAK inhibitor, 5-10 mg twice daily. V lost 5 bases, J lost 4 bases, and 11 bases lay in between. Germline V gene data show CDR1 as SEHNR and CDR2 as FQNEAQ (reference sequence). The CDR3 is 13 residues long. Extraction of RNA preceded its reverse transcription into cDNA, which served as the sequencing template. Data came from immunoSEQ multiplex PCR; TCRdb stores just in-frame clones and leaves some out. In the table there are approximately 110,000 clones, roughly 55% of which are singletons. The source material was CD8+ T cells sorted from blood, sampled at week 24, from a patient treated with tofacitinib. This rearrangement joins TRBV7-9 to TRBJ1-2, with a tentative D call TRBD1 (5 bases). This TCR was sampled from a human donor with alopecia areata. The CDR3 DNA reads TGTGCCAGCAGCCCTAGTGGGGGCTATGGCTACACCTTC. Its protein is CASSPSGGYGYTF. Based on the CDR3 plus reference TRBV7-9 and TRBJ1-2, the full variable domain is DTGVSQNPRHKITKRGQNVTFRCDPISEHNRLYWYRQTLGQGPEFLTYFQNEAQLEKSRLLSDRFSAERPKGSFSTLEIQRTEQGDSAMYLCASSPSGGYGYTFGSGTRLTVV.